These 12 T cell receptor beta chains were all obtained from the same sample, sequenced in a study of T cell changes during pregnancy in multiple sclerosis. Sequencing was performed with immunoSEQ multiplex PCR; in TCRdb, only in-frame clones are kept and a portion is missing. The table lists about 30,000 clones, under 95% of them singletons. The specimen comprised CD4+ T cells from peripheral blood mononuclear cells, sampled in the second trimester of pregnancy. The source of these receptors is a female donor in good health, enrolled as a control in a pregnancy study.

The chain is built from TRBV18 and TRBJ1-1, with 10 bases lining up with TRBD1. Germline-derived CDR1 and CDR2 are KGHSH and LQKENI. With 1 base clipped from V and 4 bases from J, the junction kept 3 bases outside the gene matches. The CDR3 sequence is 15 residues long. The CDR3 DNA is TGTGCCAGCTCACCACAGACAGGGGGCGGCACTGAAGCTTTCTTT. This codes for CASSPQTGGGTEAFF. The variable domain in full, completed from reference TRBV18 and TRBJ1-1, reads NAGVMQNPRHLVRRRGQEARLRCSPMKGHSHVYWYRQLPEEGLKFMVYLQKENIIDESGMPKERFSAEFPKEGPSILRIQQVVRGDSAAYFCASSPQTGGGTEAFFGQGTRLTVV.

The rearrangement uses TRBV11-2 and TRBJ1-2, with 7 bases matching TRBD1. J was trimmed by 4 bases and V by 5 bases; bases with no gene match: 4. The length of the CDR3 is 13 residues. Germline V gene sequence: CDR1 SGHAT, CDR2 FQNNGV. This CDR3 is CASSPGQVYGYTF. In nucleotides, the CDR3 is TGTGCCAGCAGCCCCGGACAGGTCTATGGCTACACCTTC.

This rearrangement joins TRBV30 to TRBJ1-4, with D possibly being TRBD1 (6 bases). The CDR3 has 13 residues. Germline CDR1 and CDR2: GTSNPN and SVGIG (reference sequence). The ends were cut back, 0 bases at V and 7 bases at J, with 9 bases in the middle. CDR3 loop: CAWSVQGSEKLFF. The CDR3 DNA reads TGTGCCTGGAGTGTACAGGGTAGTGAAAAACTGTTTTTT.

This rearrangement joins TRBV5-6 to TRBJ2-4, with D tentatively TRBD1 (6 bases). Germline V gene data show CDR1 as SGHDT and CDR2 as YYEEEE. Between the trimmed V and J ends, which lost 6 bases and 0 bases, there was a span of 13 bases. The CDR3 covers 15 residues. The CDR3 coding sequence is TGTGCCAGCAACTTTTGGGGGCTAGCCAAAAACATTCAGTACTTC. Residues: CASNFWGLAKNIQYF. The full variable domain, in which reference TRBV5-6 and TRBJ2-4 provide the parts outside the CDR3, is DAGVTQSPTHLIKTRGQQVTLRCSPKSGHDTVSWYQQALGQGPQFIFQYYEEEERQRGNFPDRFSGHQFPNYSSELNVNALLLGDSALYLCASNFWGLAKNIQYFGAGTRLSVL.

The chain recombines TRBV6-5 with TRBJ2-7; the D gene is possibly TRBD2 (6 bases). CDR1 and CDR2 from the germline V gene are MNHEY and SVGAGI. V was cut by 6 bases and J by 3 bases, with 15 bases left in between. The CDR3 is 14 residues long. CDR3 sequence: CASRISAGSYEQYF. The CDR3 DNA reads TGTGCCAGCAGGATCTCGGCGGGGAGCTACGAGCAGTACTTC.

This rearrangement joins TRBV18 to TRBJ1-5; TRBD1 agrees at 8 bases. In germline, CDR1 is KGHSH, CDR2 LQKENI. This CDR3 is 15 amino acids long. V lost 6 bases, J lost 5 bases, and 9 bases stayed unmatched. The CDR3 protein is CASSRTGIKDQPQHF. The CDR3 DNA reads TGTGCCAGCTCGCGGACAGGGATTAAGGATCAGCCCCAGCATTTT.

V usage is TRBV10-3 and J usage is TRBJ1-6; TRBD1 matches at 7 bases. J was trimmed by 7 bases and V by 0 bases; bases with no gene match: 3. The CDR3 has 15 amino acids. In germline, CDR1 is ENHRY, CDR2 SYGVKD. CDR3 nucleotide sequence: TGTGCCATCAGTGAGTCGCAGGGGGTCAATTCACCCCTCCACTTT. This encodes CAISESQGVNSPLHF.

J is TRBJ1-2 and V is TRBV30; 8 bases agree with TRBD1. V shed 4 bases and J 7 bases; nucleotides not matched to a gene: 8. Per germline, CDR1 GTSNPN and CDR2 SVGIG (reference sequence). This CDR3 spans 13 amino acids. This chain's CDR3 is CAWTLTGAGGYTF. CDR3 nucleotide sequence: TGTGCCTGGACCCTGACAGGGGCTGGTGGCTACACCTTC.

The gene calls are TRBV5-5 and TRBJ1-1; tentatively, D is TRBD1 (6 bases). There are 16 residues in the CDR3. V was pared by 1 base and J by 2 bases, with 15 bases between. CDR1 and CDR2 from the germline V gene are SGHKS and YYEKEE (reference sequence). Here the CDR3 reads CASSLMQGYENTEAFF. The CDR3 DNA follows: TGTGCCAGCAGCTTGATGCAGGGGTACGAAAACACTGAAGCTTTCTTT.

The chain couples TRBV4-3 to TRBJ2-1, with TRBD2 matching 11 bases. There are 16 residues in the CDR3. Germline V CDR1 and CDR2: LGHNA, YSLEER. V dropped 3 bases and J dropped 2; count of bases not matched to a gene: 3. The CDR3 DNA follows: TGCGCCAGCAGCCATTTACTAGCGGGGGCCTACAATGAGCAGTTCTTC. Its translation is CASSHLLAGAYNEQFF.

The J gene is TRBJ1-3, the V gene TRBV10-3, with unresolved D. V was shortened by 3 bases and J by 4 bases, with 7 bases between the two germline ends. This CDR3 contains 13 residues. Germline CDR1 ENHRY, CDR2 SYGVKD. Written as DNA, the CDR3 is TGTGCCATCAGTGATCAGTGGGGAAACACCATATATTTT. This gives the protein CAISDQWGNTIYF.

The CDR3 DNA reads as TGTGCCTGGAGTGTAAGACAGGAGAGCAATCAGCCCCAGCATTTT. Translating it yields CAWSVRQESNQPQHF. V and J are TRBV30 and TRBJ1-5, with a possible D match to TRBD1 (6 bases). Trimming stripped 0 bases from V and 1 base from J, with 10 bases between. From germline, CDR1 is GTSNPN and CDR2 SVGIG (reference sequence). CDR3 length: 15 residues.